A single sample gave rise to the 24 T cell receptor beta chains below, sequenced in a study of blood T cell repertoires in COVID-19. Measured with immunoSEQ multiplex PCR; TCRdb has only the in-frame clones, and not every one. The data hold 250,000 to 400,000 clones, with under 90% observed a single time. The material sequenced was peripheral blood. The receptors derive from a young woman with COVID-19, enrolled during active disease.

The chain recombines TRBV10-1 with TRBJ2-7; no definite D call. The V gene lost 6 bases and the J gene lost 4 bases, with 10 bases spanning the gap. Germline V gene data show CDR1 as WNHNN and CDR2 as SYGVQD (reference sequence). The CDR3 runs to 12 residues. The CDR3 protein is CASSQLGYEQYF. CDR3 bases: TGCGCCAGCAGCCAGCTCGGGTACGAGCAGTACTTC.

The CDR3 here is CASSPGGGDVYGYTF. Here the CDR3 DNA reads TGTGCCAGCAGTCCCGGGGGAGGGGACGTCTATGGCTACACCTTC. The genes are TRBV27 and TRBJ1-2, with D possibly TRBD1 on 5 matching bases. The CDR3 covers 15 residues. Germline V gene sequence: CDR1 MNHEY, CDR2 SMNVEV (reference sequence). Trimming stripped 5 bases from V and 4 bases from J, with 17 bases between.

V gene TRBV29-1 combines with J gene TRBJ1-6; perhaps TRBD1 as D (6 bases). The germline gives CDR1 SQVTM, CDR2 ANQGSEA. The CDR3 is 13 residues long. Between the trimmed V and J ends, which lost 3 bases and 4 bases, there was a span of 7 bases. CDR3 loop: CSVETGYNSPLHF. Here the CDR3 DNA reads TGCAGCGTTGAGACAGGATATAATTCACCCCTCCACTTT. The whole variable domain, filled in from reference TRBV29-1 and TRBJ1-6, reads SAVISQKPSRDICQRGTSLTIQCQVDSQVTMMFWYRQQPGQSLTLIATANQGSEATYESGFVIDKFPISRPNLTFSTLTVSNMSPEDSSIYLCSVETGYNSPLHFGNGTRLTVT.

CDR3 in amino acids: CASSRASVDEQYF. CDR3 nucleotide sequence: TGTGCCAGCAGTAGGGCTAGCGTCGACGAGCAGTACTTC. This chain joins TRBV6-5 and TRBJ2-7, with a possible D match to TRBD2 (6 bases). Trimming left V 5 bases short and J 5 bases short, with 13 bases between. This CDR3 is 13 amino acids long. CDR1 MNHEY and CDR2 SVGAGI come from the germline V gene.

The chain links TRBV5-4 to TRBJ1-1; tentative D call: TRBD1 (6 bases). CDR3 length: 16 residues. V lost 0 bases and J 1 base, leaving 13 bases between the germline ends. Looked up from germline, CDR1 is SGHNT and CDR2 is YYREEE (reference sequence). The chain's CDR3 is CASSLGQVQGNTEAFF. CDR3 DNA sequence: TGTGCCAGCAGCTTGGGACAGGTTCAGGGGAACACTGAAGCTTTCTTT.

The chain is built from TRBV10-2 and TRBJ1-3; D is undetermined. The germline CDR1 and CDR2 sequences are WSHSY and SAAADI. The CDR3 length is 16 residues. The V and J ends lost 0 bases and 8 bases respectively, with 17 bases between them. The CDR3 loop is CASSESSMRGEHTIYF. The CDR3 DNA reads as TGCGCCAGCAGTGAGTCGAGCATGCGCGGGGAACACACCATATATTTT.

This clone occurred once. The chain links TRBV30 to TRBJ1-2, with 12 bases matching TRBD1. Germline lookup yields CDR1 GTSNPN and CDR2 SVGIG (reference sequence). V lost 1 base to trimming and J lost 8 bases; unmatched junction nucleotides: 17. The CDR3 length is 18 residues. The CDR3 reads CAWSGAWGQGAFVKGYTF. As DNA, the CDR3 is TGTGCCTGGAGTGGGGCCTGGGGACAGGGGGCGTTTGTGAAAGGCTACACCTTC.

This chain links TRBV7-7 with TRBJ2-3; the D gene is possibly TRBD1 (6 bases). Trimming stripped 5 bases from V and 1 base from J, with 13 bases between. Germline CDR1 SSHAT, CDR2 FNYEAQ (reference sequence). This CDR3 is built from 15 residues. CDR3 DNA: TGTGCCAGCAGCCGGGACAATAGCGGCACAGATACGCAGTATTTT. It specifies CASSRDNSGTDTQYF.

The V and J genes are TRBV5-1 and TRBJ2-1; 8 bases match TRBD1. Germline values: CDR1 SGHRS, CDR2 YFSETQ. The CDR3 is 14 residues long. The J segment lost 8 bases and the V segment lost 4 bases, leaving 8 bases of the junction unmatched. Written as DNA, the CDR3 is TGCGCCAGCAGCGATCTGCAGGGGGCTGATGAGCAGTTCTTC. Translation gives CASSDLQGADEQFF.

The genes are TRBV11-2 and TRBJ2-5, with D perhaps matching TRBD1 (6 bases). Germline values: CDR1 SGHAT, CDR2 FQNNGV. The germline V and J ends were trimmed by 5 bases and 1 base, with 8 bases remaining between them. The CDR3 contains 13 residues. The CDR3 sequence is CASSKDSQETQYF. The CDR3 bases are TGTGCCAGCAGCAAGGACAGCCAAGAGACCCAGTACTTC.

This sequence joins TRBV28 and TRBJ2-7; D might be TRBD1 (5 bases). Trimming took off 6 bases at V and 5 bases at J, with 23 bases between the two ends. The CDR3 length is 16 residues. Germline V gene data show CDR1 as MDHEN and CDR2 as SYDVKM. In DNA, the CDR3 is TGTGCCAGCAGCCCGGACGTGAAGCCAGGGCAGCACGAGCAGTACTTC. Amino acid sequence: CASSPDVKPGQHEQYF.

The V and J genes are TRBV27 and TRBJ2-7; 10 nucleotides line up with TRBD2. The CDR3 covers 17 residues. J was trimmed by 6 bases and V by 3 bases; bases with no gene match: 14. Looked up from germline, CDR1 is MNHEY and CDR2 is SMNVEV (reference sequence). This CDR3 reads CASSFVAGNLAGAEQYF. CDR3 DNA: TGTGCCAGCAGTTTTGTTGCGGGGAATCTAGCGGGAGCCGAGCAGTACTTC.

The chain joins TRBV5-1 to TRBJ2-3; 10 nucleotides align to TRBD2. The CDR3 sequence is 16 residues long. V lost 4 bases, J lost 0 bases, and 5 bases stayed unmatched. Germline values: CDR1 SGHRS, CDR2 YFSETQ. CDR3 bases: TGCGCCAGCAGCATAGGGACTAGCGAGAGCACAGATACGCAGTATTTT. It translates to CASSIGTSESTDTQYF.

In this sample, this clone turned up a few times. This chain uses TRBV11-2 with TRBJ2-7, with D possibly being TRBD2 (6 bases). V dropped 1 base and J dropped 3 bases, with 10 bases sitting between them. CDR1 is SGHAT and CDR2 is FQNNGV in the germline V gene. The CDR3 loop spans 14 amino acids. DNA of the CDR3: TGTGCCAGCAGCTTAGCGGGAGTCTTCTACGAGCAGTACTTC. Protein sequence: CASSLAGVFYEQYF.

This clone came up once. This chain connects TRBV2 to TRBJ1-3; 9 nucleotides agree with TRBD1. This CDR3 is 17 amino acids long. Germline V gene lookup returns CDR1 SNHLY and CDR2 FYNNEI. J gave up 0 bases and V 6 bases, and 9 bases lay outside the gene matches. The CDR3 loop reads CASRAPGQGLSGNTIYF. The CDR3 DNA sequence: TGTGCCAGCAGGGCCCCAGGACAGGGGCTCTCTGGAAACACCATATATTTT.

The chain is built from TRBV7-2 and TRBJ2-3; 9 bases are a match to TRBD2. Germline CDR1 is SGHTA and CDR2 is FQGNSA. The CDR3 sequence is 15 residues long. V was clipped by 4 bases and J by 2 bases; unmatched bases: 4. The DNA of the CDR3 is TGTGCCAGCAGCTCGGGCGGGAGGGACACAGATACGCAGTATTTT. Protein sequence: CASSSGGRDTDTQYF.

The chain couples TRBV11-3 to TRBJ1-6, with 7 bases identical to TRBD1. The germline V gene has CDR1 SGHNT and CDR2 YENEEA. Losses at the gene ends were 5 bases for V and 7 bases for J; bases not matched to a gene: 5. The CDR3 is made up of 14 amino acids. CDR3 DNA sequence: TGTGCCAGCAGCCTGGGACAGAAGAATTCACCCCTCCACTTT. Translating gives CASSLGQKNSPLHF.

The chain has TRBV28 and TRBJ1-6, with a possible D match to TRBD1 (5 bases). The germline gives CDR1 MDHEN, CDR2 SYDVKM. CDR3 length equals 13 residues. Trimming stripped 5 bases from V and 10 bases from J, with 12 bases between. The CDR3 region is CASSPTRASPLHF. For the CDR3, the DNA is TGTGCCAGCAGTCCCACCAGGGCCTCACCCCTCCACTTT.

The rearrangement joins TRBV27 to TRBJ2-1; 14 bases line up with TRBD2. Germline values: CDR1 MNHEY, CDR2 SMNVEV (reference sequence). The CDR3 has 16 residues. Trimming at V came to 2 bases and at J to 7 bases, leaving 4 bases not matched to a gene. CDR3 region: CASSLGTSGSWNEQFF. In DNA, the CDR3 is TGTGCCAGCAGTTTAGGGACTAGCGGGAGCTGGAATGAGCAGTTCTTC.

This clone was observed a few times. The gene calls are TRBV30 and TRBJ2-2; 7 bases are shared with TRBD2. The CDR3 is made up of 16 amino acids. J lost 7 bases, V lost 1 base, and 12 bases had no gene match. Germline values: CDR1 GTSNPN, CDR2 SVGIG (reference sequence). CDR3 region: CAWSGDLTSLGGELFF. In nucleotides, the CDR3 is TGTGCCTGGAGTGGGGATTTGACTAGCCTGGGCGGGGAGCTGTTTTTT.

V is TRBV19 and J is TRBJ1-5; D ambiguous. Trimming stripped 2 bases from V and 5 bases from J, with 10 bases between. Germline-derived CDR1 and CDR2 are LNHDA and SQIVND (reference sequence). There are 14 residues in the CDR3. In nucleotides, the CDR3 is TGTGCCAGTAGTATATCGGGGTTAGATCAGCCCCAGCATTTT. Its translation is CASSISGLDQPQHF.

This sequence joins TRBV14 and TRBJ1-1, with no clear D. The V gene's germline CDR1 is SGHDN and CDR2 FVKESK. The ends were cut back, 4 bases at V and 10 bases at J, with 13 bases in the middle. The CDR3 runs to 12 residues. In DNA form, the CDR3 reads TGTGCCAGCAGCCTCCGACGGGGTTTAGCTTTCTTT. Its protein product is CASSLRRGLAFF.

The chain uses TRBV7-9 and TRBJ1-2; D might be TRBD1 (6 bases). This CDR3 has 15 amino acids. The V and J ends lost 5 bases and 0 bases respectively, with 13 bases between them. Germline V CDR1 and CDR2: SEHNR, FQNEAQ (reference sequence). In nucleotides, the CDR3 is TGTGCCAGCAGCGAAGGACAGATAGCTAACTATGGCTACACCTTC. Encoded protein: CASSEGQIANYGYTF.

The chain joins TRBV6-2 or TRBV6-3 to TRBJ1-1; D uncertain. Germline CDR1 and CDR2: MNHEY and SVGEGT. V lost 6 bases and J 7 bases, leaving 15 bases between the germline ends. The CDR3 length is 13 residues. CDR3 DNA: TGTGCCAGCAGCATAACACCGGGAGTTGAAGCTTTCTTT. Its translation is CASSITPGVEAFF.